The clone carrying this T cell receptor (beta chain) was detected ten times or more. Its antigen is currently unknown. The library was designed around alpha chains, so this beta chain is a stray read whose abundance carries little weight. Time point in this sample: sample taken at primary tumor resection. The donors, 72 patients with untreated early-stage non-small cell lung cancer, provided the samples. Unsorted tumor, nontumor lung tissue or cryopreserved PBMC supplied the whole RNA. With 6 bases removed from V and 6 bases from J, the gap between germline ends came to 23 bases. The CDR3 spans 16 residues. TCRdb called the 5' RACE reads again in MiXCR, with one record for every CDR3 protein. The sample contains approximately 11,000 distinct CDR3 sequences, about 5% of which appear only once. The record originates from a study of spatial heterogeneity in lung cancer. Study findings and constraints: Counts of expanded intratumoral alpha and beta TCRs tracked tumor mutation counts. The authors estimated that approximately 7% of tumor T cells were covered for alpha chains and about 12% for beta chains. Ubiquitous and regional nonsynonymous mutations were tracked by counts of ubiquitous and regional expanded TCRs, respectively.

The sequence derives from a male donor with early-stage non-small cell lung cancer. This sample comprised lung tumor tissue, obtained at surgery. The chain employs TRBV12-3 or TRBV12-4 and TRBJ1-2, with D maybe TRBD1 (6 bases). This CDR3 is CASREGGTQRYHGYTF. The CDR3 nucleotides are TGTGCCAGCAGGGAGGGAGGGACACAGCGCTACCATGGCTACACCTTC.